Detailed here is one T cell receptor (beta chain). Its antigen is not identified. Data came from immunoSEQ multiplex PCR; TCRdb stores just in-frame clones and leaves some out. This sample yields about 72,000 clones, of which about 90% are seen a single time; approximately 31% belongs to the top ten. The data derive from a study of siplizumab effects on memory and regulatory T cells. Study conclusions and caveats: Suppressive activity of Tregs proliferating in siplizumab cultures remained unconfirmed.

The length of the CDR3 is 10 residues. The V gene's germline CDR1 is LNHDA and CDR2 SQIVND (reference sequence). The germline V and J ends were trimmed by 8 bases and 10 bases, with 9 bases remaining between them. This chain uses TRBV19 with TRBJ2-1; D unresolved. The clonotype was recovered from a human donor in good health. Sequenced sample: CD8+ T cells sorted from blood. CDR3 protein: CASSGVEQFF. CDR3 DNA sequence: TGTGCCAGTTCTGGGGTCGAGCAGTTCTTC.